The following is a T cell receptor beta chain sequence with its context. The specificity of this receptor is unknown. No per-base quality is available; no much larger clone lies one base away. The data were obtained in a study of regulatory T cells in long-lasting Graves disease (dated by TCRdb to the early 2020s). The study in broad terms: Persistent Graves' disease meant more than 5 years of antithyroid drug treatment with TSH receptor autoantibodies that stayed positive. This study used TCR sequencing and RNA sequencing of peripheral blood to compare persistent Graves' disease patients against newly diagnosed Graves' disease patients. The study was registered as a clinical trial and conducted in China. TCR sequencing covered some 13 persistent and approximately 20 newly diagnosed Graves' disease patients, some 35 samples in total. Antithyroid drugs had been taken for about 9.7 years on average by persistent Graves' disease patients in the clinical cohort.

The library was generated by multiplex PCR. The instrument given in TCRdb is Illumina HiSeq 4000. To build TCR beta libraries, CDR3 regions were amplified by Arm-PCR using iRepertoire HTBI primers. PCR products were gel purified before sequencing. From the authors' description of their analysis: Across samples, 62 TRBV and 14 TRBJ segments were identified and used for gene usage analysis of CDR3 amino acid clonotypes. COPE and FqMerger were used to merge the filtered high-quality paired reads into contigs. BLAST was used to align contigs to IMGT TRBV, TRBD and TRBJ reference genes, with CDR3 defined following IMGT. Highly expanded clones were defined as clonotypes with a frequency above 0.1%. Shannon entropy was used to measure repertoire diversity, and the Gini coefficient was used to measure V-J evenness. A clonotype found in more than one individual was treated as public. TCRdb redid the processing of the public reads, applying fastp at Q25 and MiXCR, and retained in-frame beta chains. Every distinct CDR3 protein forms one entry, paired with its most common genes and DNA. TCRdb's processing, not the authors', yielded these V and J calls. The sample table holds a few hundred thousand distinct CDR3 sequences, of which 20% to 30% were seen once. The top ten clones comprise approximately 25% of the sample.

Based on the germline V gene (reference sequence), the CDR1 and CDR2 sequences are DFQATT and SNEGSKA. Measured from the cysteine to the phenylalanine, the CDR3 is 15 residues long. The DNA shown is the 45-base CDR3, in frame from base 1. Trimmed from V: 0 bases; trimmed from J: 8 bases; junction bases lacking a gene match: 12. In the paper's terms, the time point label means: persistent/refractory GD, antithyroid drugs over 5 years with positive TRAb. For both TCR sequencing and RNA sequencing, RNA was extracted from PBMCs in TRIzol. The diagnosis of Graves' disease was made according to American Thyroid Association guidelines. The patients came from an endocrinology department in Xi'an, China. Each patient gave approximately 9.7 milliliters of peripheral blood, collected in an EDTA anticoagulant tube. Ficoll Paque Plus density gradient separation was used to isolate PBMCs, and no further T cell sorting was done. An Agilent 2100 Bioanalyzer and agarose gel were used to assess RNA quality, and a NanoDrop 2000 was used to measure RNA concentration.

Overall results and qualifications from the work: TRBV28, TRBJ1-2 and TRBJ2-5 were preferentially used in persistent disease, while TRBV20-1 and TRBJ2-1 were favored in newly diagnosed disease. Persistent patients shared more public clonotypes among themselves (around 3,000) than newly diagnosed patients did (nearly 1,000). Compared with newly diagnosed patients, persistent Graves' disease patients had lower TCR Shannon entropy and fewer highly expanded clones, which suggests clonal expansion. Sequencing and analysis were limited to the TCR beta chain. The small sample size was acknowledged by the authors as a limitation that may reduce accuracy. The study examined only peripheral blood because the primary lesion, thyroid tissue, could not be accessed.

The sequence links TRBV20-1 to TRBJ2-7; TRBD2 aligns with 8 central bases. The clonotype was recovered from a female donor with Graves disease. Source: peripheral blood mononuclear cells (PBMCs), taken when the disease was refractory, from a patient treated with antithyroid drugs. The DNA reads as follows: TGCAGTGCTAGAGATCGTACTAGCGGTCTTTTACAGCAGTACTTC. It codes for CSARDRTSGLLQQYF.